The 16 T cell receptor beta chains presented below share a single source sample, sequenced in a study of response to subunit inactivated influenza vaccine. TCRdb re-called the RT-PCR reads through MiXCR, storing one row per CDR3 protein. This table has about 500,000 distinct CDR3 sequences, 16% appearing once. Sequenced here: CD4+ T cells sorted from PBMCs, sampled around 25 months after vaccination. Receptors were obtained from a man aged 50 to 75 who received an inactivated influenza vaccine.

This chain connects TRBV5-1 to TRBJ2-5, with 9 bases lining up with TRBD1. Trimming at V came to 4 bases and at J to 2 bases, leaving 9 bases not matched to a gene. CDR1 and CDR2 (germline): SGHRS, YFSETQ. CDR3 size: 16 residues. The CDR3 nucleotides read TGCGCCAGCAGCCCGGGGTGGGGACAGGGACAAGAGACCCAGTACTTC. Protein: CASSPGWGQGQETQYF.

The V and J genes are TRBV18 and TRBJ2-1; 12 bases line up with TRBD1. The V gene end was trimmed by 6 bases and the J gene end by 9 bases; junction bases not matched to a gene: 9. This CDR3 spans 15 amino acids. Germline V gene lookup returns CDR1 KGHSH and CDR2 LQKENI. The CDR3 here is CASSEGQGAHSEQFF. Here the CDR3 DNA reads TGTGCCAGCTCGGAGGGACAGGGGGCGCACAGTGAGCAGTTCTTC.

This clonotype was counted a few times. The chain combines TRBV19 with TRBJ1-2; no firm D call. The CDR3 totals 14 residues. Looked up from germline, CDR1 is LNHDA and CDR2 is SQIVND (reference sequence). The germline V and J ends were trimmed by 3 bases and 2 bases, with 10 bases remaining between them. In DNA, the CDR3 is TGTGCCAGTAGTATCGCCAACGGGAACTATGGCTACACCTTC. Translating it yields CASSIANGNYGYTF.

There are a few counts of this clonotype. The V call is TRBV12-3 or TRBV12-4, the J call TRBJ1-1, with 7 bases lining up with TRBD1. Trimming cost V 3 bases and J 9 bases; bases outside gene matches: 4. The length of the CDR3 is 12 residues. In DNA form, the CDR3 reads TGTGCCAGCAGTTTCGGGACAGACAAAGCTTTCTTT. It codes for CASSFGTDKAFF.

This clonotype was found a few times. The rearrangement joins TRBV20-1 to TRBJ2-7; a possible D gene is TRBD2 (5 bases). The CDR3 length is 13 residues. Germline V gene data show CDR1 as DFQATT and CDR2 as SNEGSKA (reference sequence). Trimming removed 3 bases at V and 1 base at J, with 10 bases between. The CDR3 loop reads CSARRGRSYEQYF. CDR3 in DNA: TGCAGTGCTAGGCGAGGGAGATCCTACGAGCAGTACTTC.

The table lists this clonotype with many counts. The rearrangement links TRBV5-5 to TRBJ2-7, with D uncertain. The CDR3 covers 12 residues. CDR1 SGHKS and CDR2 YYEKEE come from the germline V gene (reference sequence). The ends were cut back, 5 bases at V and 3 bases at J, with 9 bases in the middle. The CDR3 reads CASSFDRYEQYF. As DNA, the CDR3 is TGTGCCAGCAGTTTTGACCGCTACGAGCAGTACTTC.

A few counts support this clonotype. The chain is built from TRBV5-1 and TRBJ2-7, with TRBD2 matching 7 bases. From germline, CDR1 is SGHRS and CDR2 YFSETQ. The V segment lost 3 bases and the J segment 5 bases; nucleotides outside the gene matches: 8. The CDR3 has 14 residues. Here the CDR3 DNA reads TGCGCCAGCAGCTGGGGGGGAGTTGAAAACGAGCAGTACTTC. Protein: CASSWGGVENEQYF.

A few counts support this clonotype. This chain joins TRBV4-3 and TRBJ1-4; D is uncertain. Germline CDR1 is LGHNA and CDR2 is YSLEER. Trimming cost V 0 bases and J 4 bases, with 15 bases left between them. This CDR3 contains 17 residues. The CDR3 reads CASSQERSGKNNEKLFF. The CDR3 DNA follows: TGCGCCAGCAGCCAAGAGAGATCGGGAAAGAATAATGAAAAACTGTTTTTT.

The chain has TRBV14 and TRBJ2-3, with TRBD2 as a possible D gene (6 bases). CDR3 length: 14 residues. The V and J ends lost 1 base and 8 bases respectively, with 13 bases between them. Germline CDR1 is SGHDN and CDR2 is FVKESK. CDR3: CASSQGGGVGTQYF. CDR3 sequence (DNA): TGTGCCAGCAGCCAAGGAGGCGGGGTCGGTACGCAGTATTTT.

J is TRBJ2-7 and V is TRBV5-6; D gene ambiguous. CDR3 size: 13 residues. Germline assignment: CDR1 SGHDT and CDR2 YYEEEE. Between the trimmed V and J ends, which lost 3 bases and 2 bases, there was a span of 9 bases. The CDR3 sequence: CASSSGSAYEQYF. CDR3 DNA sequence: TGTGCCAGCAGCTCCGGGTCTGCCTACGAGCAGTACTTC.

This clonotype was observed a few times. This chain connects TRBV20-1 to TRBJ2-2; TRBD2 aligns across 8 bases. This CDR3 has 17 amino acids. From germline, CDR1 is DFQATT and CDR2 SNEGSKA (reference sequence). Unmatched junction bases numbered 13, after V lost 3 bases and J lost 4 bases. CDR3 DNA sequence: TGCAGTGCTAGTTCTGTAGGCGGGAGGCGAATCACCGGGGAGCTGTTTTTT. This encodes CSASSVGGRRITGELFF.

This clonotype was picked up a small number of times. The genes are TRBV20-1 and TRBJ2-1; 13 bases are shared with TRBD2. Germline V lookup: CDR1 DFQATT, CDR2 SNEGSKA (reference sequence). This CDR3 spans 16 amino acids. V gave up 5 bases and J gave up 4 bases; unmatched junction bases: 8. The CDR3 protein is CSAPRTSGRIYNEQFF. The CDR3 nucleotides are TGCAGTGCTCCCCGGACTAGCGGGAGAATATACAATGAGCAGTTCTTC.

In its sample, this clonotype was seen many times. The rearrangement joins TRBV5-1 to TRBJ2-7; 11 bases are shared with TRBD2. Looked up from germline, CDR1 is SGHRS and CDR2 is YFSETQ. After removal of 3 bases from V and 2 bases from J, the junction contained 4 bases not matched to a gene. The CDR3 loop spans 15 amino acids. In DNA, the CDR3 is TGCGCCAGCAGCTCCGTAGCGGGGGGGCCCTACGAGCAGTACTTC. It specifies CASSSVAGGPYEQYF.

There are a few counts of this clonotype. The chain is built from TRBV4-3 and TRBJ2-1; TRBD2 matches 8 bases. Germline V gene sequence: CDR1 LGHNA, CDR2 YSLEER. V lost 3 bases and J lost 5; bases outside the gene matches: 9. The CDR3 is made up of 16 amino acids. CDR3 loop: CASSHILAEQDNEQFF. As DNA, the CDR3 is TGCGCCAGCAGCCATATACTAGCGGAGCAAGACAATGAGCAGTTCTTC.

This clonotype was picked up many times. V usage is TRBV5-1 and J usage is TRBJ2-7; D may correspond to TRBD1 or TRBD2 (6 bases each). The V and J ends lost 4 bases and 1 base respectively, with 15 bases between them. CDR1 is SGHRS, CDR2 YFSETQ, per germline. This CDR3 spans 15 amino acids. CDR3 bases: TGCGCCAGCAGCGGAGTAGGGGGGCAATCCTACGAGCAGTACTTC. Translating it yields CASSGVGGQSYEQYF.

The chain recombines TRBV7-2 with TRBJ2-7; 11 bases agree with TRBD2. The CDR3 is 15 amino acids. CDR1 is SGHTA, CDR2 FQGNSA, per germline. V dropped 5 bases and J dropped 4; count of bases not matched to a gene: 7. The CDR3 DNA sequence: TGTGCCAGCAGCGCGGCTAGCGGGGGGCTTTACGAGCAGTACTTC. Translation gives CASSAASGGLYEQYF.